The 22 T cell receptor beta chains presented below share a single source sample, sequenced in a study of liver allograft versus peripheral blood T cells (dated by TCRdb to the early 2020s). For the study in its entirety: The study compared T cell receptor repertoires found within transplanted livers against repertoires in the peripheral blood of liver transplant recipients.

TCRdb lists the instrument as Illumina MiSeq. TCRdb redid the processing of the public reads, applying fastp at Q25 and MiXCR, and retained in-frame beta chains. Rows are combined by CDR3 protein, so each entry shows the most common genes and DNA. The sample contains approximately 12,000 distinct CDR3 sequences, 23% of them found a single time. Roughly 1.4% of the sample lies in the top ten. The receptors come from a human patient who had a liver transplant. Following a transplant, some T lymphocytes may have been derived from the graft donor.

The gene calls are TRBV19 and TRBJ1-6; maybe TRBD1 (5 bases). The ends were cut back, 6 bases at V and 8 bases at J, with 17 bases in the middle. This CDR3 has 15 residues. Germline-derived CDR1 and CDR2 are LNHDA and SQIVND (reference sequence). The CDR3 here is CASSRPGGIDSPLHF. The CDR3 nucleotides read TGTGCCAGTAGCCGGCCGGGGGGGATAGATTCACCCCTCCACTTT.

About this clonotype itself: With a much larger clone just one base away, this may be a read error. The V and J genes are TRBV19 and TRBJ1-5; D remains unclear. The V gene's germline CDR1 is LNHDA and CDR2 SQIVND (reference sequence). The CDR3 is 13 amino acids. For the CDR3, the DNA is TGTGCCAGTAACCGATGGAGCAAACAGCCCCAGCATTTT. Protein product: CASNRWSKQPQHF.

This clonotype was counted a few times. The chain couples TRBV27 to TRBJ2-7; D not certain. The V gene's germline CDR1 is MNHEY and CDR2 SMNVEV (reference sequence). The CDR3 spans 19 residues. Deletions cut 0 bases from V and 8 bases from J, with 29 bases between. CDR3 residues: CASSLSTLNNLPRANKQYF. The CDR3 coding sequence is TGTGCCAGCAGTTTATCCACATTGAATAATCTACCAAGGGCGAATAAGCAGTACTTC.

The chain carries TRBV18 and TRBJ2-6; tentative D call: TRBD2 (5 bases). Trimming took off 6 bases at V and 3 bases at J, with 12 bases between the two ends. Germline CDR1 reads KGHSH; CDR2 reads LQKENI. This CDR3 region has 15 residues. The CDR3 sequence is CASSLGIGGANVLTF. CDR3 nucleotide sequence: TGTGCCAGCTCCCTCGGGATTGGTGGGGCCAACGTCCTGACTTTC.

By its share, this clonotype is medium-sized. V gene TRBV5-6 combines with J gene TRBJ1-2; D uncertain. V lost 0 bases, J lost 1 base, and 7 bases lay in between. This CDR3 spans 14 amino acids. Germline V gene sequence: CDR1 SGHDT, CDR2 YYEEEE. The CDR3 DNA is TGTGCCAGCAGCTTGGCGGGGTTTAACTATGGCTACACCTTC. Translated, it gives CASSLAGFNYGYTF.

Relative to its sample, this clonotype is medium-sized. The chain is built from TRBV6-1 and TRBJ1-1, with TRBD1 matching 7 bases. J gave up 6 bases and V 5 bases, and 9 bases lay outside the gene matches. The CDR3 spans 14 residues. Germline CDR1 MNHNS, CDR2 SASEGT. The CDR3 region has the DNA TGTGCCAGCAGTCGTACAGGGGAAGGGGCTGAAGCTTTCTTT. Its protein product is CASSRTGEGAEAFF.

The chain combines TRBV27 with TRBJ2-7, with no clear D. With 6 bases removed from V and 3 bases from J, the gap between germline ends came to 9 bases. This CDR3 has 12 residues. Germline CDR1 MNHEY, CDR2 SMNVEV (reference sequence). CDR3 sequence reads: CASRSPYYEQYF. The CDR3 DNA follows: TGTGCCAGCAGGTCCCCCTACTACGAGCAGTACTTC.

This clonotype rates as medium-sized. The J gene is TRBJ1-4, the V gene TRBV27; possibly TRBD1 for D (6 bases). The V end was cut by 5 bases, the J end by 5 bases, with 9 bases between. Germline assignment: CDR1 MNHEY and CDR2 SMNVEV (reference sequence). This CDR3 spans 13 amino acids. CDR3 loop: CASSRTGNEKLFF. CDR3 nucleotide sequence: TGTGCCAGCAGTCGTACAGGGAATGAAAAACTGTTTTTT.

Sample share makes this clonotype medium-sized (0.01 to 0.1%). The gene calls are TRBV10-3 and TRBJ1-1, with D possibly being TRBD1 (5 bases). Germline V gene sequence: CDR1 ENHRY, CDR2 SYGVKD. Trimming removed 0 bases at V and 1 base at J, with 6 bases between. The CDR3 totals 14 residues. The CDR3 DNA sequence: TGTGCCATCAGTGAGTCACAGGAGAACACTGAAGCTTTCTTT. Protein sequence: CAISESQENTEAFF.

This clonotype was counted many times. J is TRBJ1-1 and V is TRBV5-4; TRBD1 matches at 8 bases. The CDR3 covers 14 residues. The V segment lost 4 bases and the J segment 7 bases; nucleotides outside the gene matches: 9. CDR1 and CDR2 from the germline V gene are SGHNT and YYREEE (reference sequence). CDR3 sequence reads: CASSRLGQAIEAFF. The CDR3, as DNA: TGTGCCAGCAGCCGCCTGGGACAGGCGATTGAAGCTTTCTTT.

This clonotype was counted a few times. The V and J genes are TRBV20-1 and TRBJ1-1; TRBD1 agrees at 7 bases. Germline CDR1 reads DFQATT; CDR2 reads SNEGSKA (reference sequence). The CDR3 is made up of 15 amino acids. After removal of 0 bases from V and 5 bases from J, the junction contained 9 bases not matched to a gene. This chain's CDR3 is CSARDPGGGWTEAFF. CDR3 sequence (DNA): TGCAGTGCTAGAGATCCGGGAGGGGGCTGGACTGAAGCTTTCTTT.

The rearrangement links TRBV6-2 or TRBV6-3 to TRBJ1-2; D is undetermined. The V and J ends lost 3 bases and 1 base respectively, with 6 bases between them. The CDR3 length is 13 residues. Germline CDR1 reads MNHEY; CDR2 reads SVGEGT. The DNA for the CDR3 is TGTGCCAGCAGTTATACCAATAACTATGGCTACACCTTC. Its translation: CASSYTNNYGYTF.

The V call is TRBV12-3 or TRBV12-4, the J call TRBJ1-3; no clear D gene. V was clipped by 5 bases and J by 6 bases, with 8 bases between them. The CDR3 contains 12 residues. The CDR3 here is CASSRVANTIYF. DNA of the CDR3: TGTGCCAGCAGTCGAGTTGCAAACACCATATATTTT.

V and J are TRBV7-9 and TRBJ2-3; D unclear. This CDR3 comprises 16 residues. Germline loops: CDR1 SEHNR, CDR2 FQNEAQ (reference sequence). The V end lost 7 bases, the J end lost 4 bases, and 21 bases lay between the germline ends. CDR3 sequence reads: CASTIPARYGADTQYF. The CDR3, as DNA: TGTGCCAGCACCATCCCTGCCCGGTATGGCGCAGATACGCAGTATTTT.

The V call is TRBV25-1, the J call TRBJ1-1; D unclear. The CDR3 runs to 13 residues. Germline V gene data show CDR1 as MGHDK and CDR2 as SYGVNS. Trimming took 2 bases from V and 5 from J, leaving 9 bases between them. CDR3 in DNA: TGTGCCAGCAGTGAACCCTGGGAGACTGAAGCTTTCTTT. It translates to CASSEPWETEAFF.

In its sample, this clonotype is medium-sized. The chain couples TRBV18 to TRBJ1-2; maybe TRBD1 (5 bases). Germline V gene sequence: CDR1 KGHSH, CDR2 LQKENI. The V end was cut by 8 bases, the J end by 3 bases, with 13 bases between. CDR3 length: 13 residues. CDR3 coding DNA: TGTGCCAGCGGGTCGGGGGTAGACTATGGCTACACCTTC. Translated: CASGSGVDYGYTF.

The chain joins TRBV14 to TRBJ2-7; D unresolved. Germline V gives CDR1 SGHDN, CDR2 FVKESK. V gave up 1 base and J gave up 0 bases, with 16 bases separating them. CDR3 size: 17 residues. The CDR3 DNA is TGTGCCAGCAGCCAAGGAAACTTTTGGCACCTCTCCTACGAGCAGTACTTC. Its translation is CASSQGNFWHLSYEQYF.

This clonotype is medium-sized by share. The chain combines TRBV19 with TRBJ1-3; D gene ambiguous. Trimming left V 2 bases short and J 4 bases short, with 9 bases between. Per the germline V gene, CDR1 is LNHDA and CDR2 is SQIVND (reference sequence). The length of the CDR3 is 14 residues. DNA of the CDR3: TGTGCCAGTAGTATAATGGACGGAGGAAACACCATATATTTT. This translates into CASSIMDGGNTIYF.

This clonotype was seen a handful of times. The V call is TRBV6-6, the J call TRBJ1-2; no firm D call. The germline CDR1 and CDR2 sequences are MNHNY and SVGAGI (reference sequence). Trimming shortened V by 3 bases and J by 4 bases, and 9 bases separated the two germline ends. The CDR3 sequence is 13 residues long. As DNA, the CDR3 is TGTGCCAGCAGTTATGTAGGGATCTATGGCTACACCTTC. This sequence encodes CASSYVGIYGYTF.

V and J are TRBV18 and TRBJ1-6; TRBD1 is a possible D gene (6 bases). The CDR3 is made up of 15 amino acids. V lost 3 bases and J lost 5, with 11 bases in between. The germline V gene has CDR1 KGHSH and CDR2 LQKENI. This CDR3 reads CASSPQTGDNSPLHF. CDR3 nucleotides: TGTGCCAGCTCACCCCAGACAGGCGATAATTCACCCCTCCACTTT.

This clonotype counts as medium-sized. The chain links TRBV6-1 to TRBJ1-5; D may be TRBD1 (5 bases). CDR3 size: 15 residues. Germline-derived CDR1 and CDR2 are MNHNS and SASEGT. The V and J ends lost 7 bases and 3 bases respectively, with 16 bases between them. CDR3 sequence reads: CASTRLQGSNQPQHF. In DNA, the CDR3 is TGTGCCAGCACTCGTCTTCAGGGATCCAATCAGCCCCAGCATTTT.

The rearrangement links TRBV20-1 to TRBJ1-2, with D unresolved. CDR1 and CDR2 from the germline V gene are DFQATT and SNEGSKA (reference sequence). Trimming took off 2 bases at V and 6 bases at J, with 19 bases between the two ends. This CDR3 is 15 amino acids long. CDR3 DNA sequence: TGCAGTGCTAGACCGCCCTTACAGCAAACTCATGGCTACACCTTC. Translating it yields CSARPPLQQTHGYTF.